The clone carrying this T cell receptor beta chain was seen a few times. The antigen is unknown. This sample was included in a study of T-cell memory formation after mild COVID-19. General study findings and limits: CD4+ bias marked clones expanding day 15 to 37, unlike balanced contracting clones. Contracting clones localized mainly to CM and EM when CD4+ and mainly to EMRA when CD8+.

Germline CDR1 reads MGHRA; CDR2 reads YSYEKL. V was trimmed by 0 bases and J by 0 bases, leaving 6 bases between them. This CDR3 comprises 15 residues. MiXCR was run by TCRdb on the 5' RACE reads, yielding one entry per CDR3 protein. The sample has roughly 190,000 distinct CDR3 sequences; about 10% are singletons. The rearrangement uses TRBV4-1 and TRBJ1-5; D gene unclear. What was sequenced was PBMCs or a T cell subset sorted from them (not recorded which). The clonotype was recovered from a man younger than 30 who had mild COVID-19 (a few samples of this study predate the infection). Cell type and time point are not known. CDR3 nucleotide sequence: TGCGCCAGCAGCCAAGATATGGTTAGCAATCAGCCCCAGCATTTT. It specifies CASSQDMVSNQPQHF.